Listed below are T cell receptor beta chains from one sample, sequenced in a study of shared clonotypes between healthy human individuals. TCRdb keeps only in-frame clones here, not all; method: immunoSEQ multiplex PCR. The repertoire holds a few million clones, with 85% to 95% as singletons. The specimen was naive CD4+ T cells from PBMCs. The receptors here all came from a man younger than 35 in good health. Some clones in this sample may be carry-over from other donors' samples. Both conserved end residues are part of each CDR3. D genes are given only for firm matches. Clone size appears in some rows only: once, few, many, or a class for an expanded clone.

>NA|TRBV7-2|TRBJ2-1|TRBD2
CASSKRGALAGASGEQFF
TGTGCCAGCAGCAAACGGGGGGCGCTAGCGGGAGCTTCAGGTGAGCAGTTCTTC
>NA|TRBV12-5|TRBJ2-1|TRBD1
CASGEGQGAAIHEQFF
TGTGCTAGTGGTGAGGGACAGGGGGCGGCTATCCATGAGCAGTTCTTC
>few|TRBV30|TRBJ2-1|NA
CAWSGYNEQFF
TGTGCCTGGAGTGGATACAATGAGCAGTTCTTC
>NA|TRBV9|TRBJ2-1|TRBD2
CASSVALSGGYNEQFF
TGTGCCAGCAGCGTAGCTCTGAGCGGGGGCTACAATGAGCAGTTCTTC
>NA|TRBV5-1|TRBJ2-7|NA
CASSRDVDAYEQYF
TGCGCCAGCAGTCGGGACGTCGATGCCTACGAGCAGTACTTC
>NA|TRBV9|TRBJ2-5|TRBD2
CASSVTSVEETQYF
TGTGCCAGCAGCGTAACTAGCGTAGAAGAGACCCAGTACTTC
>NA|TRBV30|TRBJ2-1|TRBD2
CAWHRSGVRAPNEQFF
TGTGCCTGGCACCGTAGCGGGGTGAGGGCTCCGAATGAGCAGTTCTTC
>NA|TRBV7-9|TRBJ2-2|NA
CASSFPSSGTGELFF
TGTGCCAGCAGCTTTCCCTCAAGTGGCACCGGGGAGCTGTTTTTT
>NA|TRBV6-5|TRBJ1-2|TRBD1
CASSRQGRLAGYTF
TGTGCCAGCAGTCGACAGGGTCGGTTAGCCGGCTACACCTTC
>NA|TRBV2|TRBJ1-3|NA
CASSVGGTSGNTIYF
TGTGCCAGCAGTGTAGGGGGGACTTCTGGAAACACCATATATTTT
>NA|TRBV11-1|TRBJ2-1|TRBD2
CASSLAGVAGSYNEQFF
TGTGCCAGCAGCTTAGCCGGGGTAGCGGGATCCTACAATGAGCAGTTCTTC
>few|TRBV6-1|TRBJ1-1|NA
CASSLKGEAFF
TGTGCCAGCAGTCTGAAGGGGGAAGCTTTCTTT
>NA|TRBV28|TRBJ2-4|NA
CASRPQARSANIQYF
TGTGCCAGCAGGCCCCAGGCTAGGAGTGCAAACATTCAGTACTTC
>NA|TRBV7-3|TRBJ2-7|NA
CASSLGLNYEQYF
TGTGCCAGCAGCTTAGGACTCAACTACGAGCAGTACTTC
>NA|TRBV6-5|TRBJ2-5|NA
CASSYGTTQETQYF
TGTGCCAGCAGTTATGGGACGACTCAAGAGACCCAGTACTTC
>NA|TRBV5-1|TRBJ1-1|NA
CASSLVGTNTEAFF
TGCGCCAGCAGCTTGGTGGGAACGAACACTGAAGCTTTCTTT
>NA|TRBV27|TRBJ2-7|TRBD1
CASSLAGTGYGQYF
TGTGCCAGCAGTTTAGCCGGGACAGGCTACGGGCAGTACTTC
>NA|TRBV27|TRBJ1-1|TRBD1
CASSLRGTGGDVNTEAFF
TGTGCCAGCAGTTTAAGGGGGACAGGGGGCGACGTGAACACTGAAGCTTTCTTT
>NA|TRBV5-6|TRBJ2-2|NA
CASSFARFGELFF
TGTGCCAGCAGCTTTGCCAGGTTCGGGGAGCTGTTTTTT
>once|TRBV9|TRBJ2-2|TRBD2
CASSVGTSGRANTGELFF
TGTGCCAGCAGCGTAGGGACTAGCGGGAGGGCCAACACCGGGGAGCTGTTTTTT
>NA|TRBV6-1|TRBJ2-3|NA
CASSARRQQGSTDTQYF
TGTGCCAGCAGTGCCCGGAGACAGCAGGGGAGCACAGATACGCAGTATTTT
>NA|TRBV5-6|TRBJ1-2|TRBD1
CASSPGQGRYGYTF
TGTGCCAGCAGCCCAGGACAGGGTCGCTATGGCTACACCTTC
>NA|TRBV28|TRBJ2-3|NA
CASSFAADTQYF
TGTGCCAGCAGTTTTGCCGCCGATACGCAGTATTTT
>NA|TRBV7-3|TRBJ1-1|NA
CASSLMGGAEAFF
TGTGCCAGCAGCTTAATGGGCGGGGCTGAAGCTTTCTTT
>NA|TRBV15|TRBJ1-2|NA
CATSPTWTETNYGYTF
TGTGCCACCAGCCCAACGTGGACAGAAACTAACTATGGCTACACCTTC
>few|TRBV6-1|TRBJ1-2|NA
CASSVTGGYTF
TGTGCCAGCAGTGTTACGGGTGGCTACACCTTC
>NA|TRBV15|TRBJ1-3|TRBD1
CATSTRFWTGWGGGTIYF
TGTGCCACCAGCACGCGTTTTTGGACAGGATGGGGCGGTGGCACCATATATTTT
>once|TRBV7-3|TRBJ2-5|TRBD1
CASSSRGPGETQYF
TGTGCCAGCAGCTCCAGGGGGCCCGGAGAGACCCAGTACTTC
>NA|TRBV18|TRBJ1-4|NA
CASSPNRRDEKLFF
TGTGCCAGCTCCCCAAACAGGAGGGATGAAAAACTGTTTTTT
>NA|TRBV10-1|TRBJ2-1|NA
CASSRRQGPGNEQFF
TGCGCCAGCAGTAGGCGGCAGGGCCCAGGCAATGAGCAGTTCTTC
>NA|TRBV19|TRBJ1-5|NA
CASSSQGSNQPQHF
TGTGCCAGTAGCTCACAGGGCAGCAATCAGCCCCAGCATTTT
>NA|TRBV29-1|TRBJ2-1|TRBD2
CSVDAGDEQFF
TGCAGCGTTGATGCGGGGGATGAGCAGTTCTTC
>NA|TRBV5-1|TRBJ2-1|TRBD2
CASSLPPGLASGGEQFF
TGCGCCAGCAGCCTTCCCCCCGGACTAGCGTCTGGGGGTGAGCAGTTCTTC
>NA|TRBV6-5|TRBJ1-2|NA
CASSRDQKAHYGYTF
TGTGCCAGCAGCCGGGACCAAAAGGCGCATTATGGCTACACCTTC
>once|TRBV5-1|TRBJ2-3|TRBD2
CASSRGALAGGSGDTQYF
TGCGCCAGCAGCCGGGGGGCCCTAGCGGGAGGGTCCGGTGATACGCAGTATTTT
>NA|TRBV5-1|TRBJ1-1|NA
CASSLAGRGNTEAFF
TGCGCCAGCAGCTTGGCCGGCAGGGGGAACACTGAAGCTTTCTTT
>NA|TRBV18|TRBJ1-2|TRBD1
CRALGQGLYGYTF
TGCAGGGCGTTGGGACAGGGTCTTTATGGCTACACCTTC
>once|TRBV7-9|TRBJ1-2|TRBD1
CASSTQGTGSHYGYTF
TGTGCCAGCAGCACGCAGGGGACAGGGTCCCACTATGGCTACACCTTC
>NA|TRBV7-8|TRBJ1-1|NA
CASTETASRGTEAFF
TGTGCCAGCACCGAGACAGCGTCTCGGGGTACTGAAGCTTTCTTT
>once|TRBV5-4|TRBJ2-7|NA
CASSADQAAYEQYF
TGTGCCAGCAGCGCGGACCAGGCTGCCTACGAGCAGTACTTC
>NA|TRBV19|TRBJ2-1|TRBD2
CASSTRSSGRTNEQFF
TGTGCCAGTAGTACCCGGTCTAGCGGGAGGACCAATGAGCAGTTCTTC
>NA|TRBV7-9|TRBJ2-3|NA
CASSSATGHLTDTQYF
TGTGCCAGCAGCTCAGCCACGGGACACCTCACAGATACGCAGTATTTT
>NA|TRBV7-3|TRBJ2-3|TRBD1
CASLPGQGSDTQYF
TGTGCCAGCCTACCGGGACAGGGGTCAGATACGCAGTATTTT
>NA|TRBV29-1|TRBJ2-7|TRBD1
CSVAWTGEPYYEQYF
TGCAGCGTTGCCTGGACAGGGGAGCCGTACTACGAGCAGTACTTC
>NA|TRBV6-4|TRBJ2-5|NA
CASSRQETQYF
TGTGCCAGCAGTCGACAAGAGACCCAGTACTTC
>NA|TRBV9|TRBJ2-7|TRBD1
CASSVVVTGGEQYF
TGTGCCAGCAGCGTAGTTGTCACAGGGGGCGAGCAGTACTTC
>NA|TRBV28|TRBJ1-3|NA
CASSPGDNSGNTIYF
TGTGCCAGCAGCCCGGGGGATAACTCTGGAAACACCATATATTTT
>NA|TRBV5-8|TRBJ2-7|NA
CASSFVAGVYEQYF
TGTGCCAGCAGCTTCGTGGCAGGTGTGTACGAGCAGTACTTC
>few|TRBV29-1|TRBJ1-2|NA
CSAGGSYGYTF
TGCAGCGCCGGAGGTAGCTATGGCTACACCTTC
>NA|TRBV12-5|TRBJ1-1|NA
CASGPDRAEAFF
TGTGCTAGTGGTCCTGACAGAGCTGAAGCTTTCTTT
>NA|TRBV27|TRBJ2-3|TRBD1
CASLLRFDRGSTDTQYF
TGTGCCAGCCTTCTAAGATTTGACAGGGGGAGCACAGATACGCAGTATTTT
>NA|TRBV27|TRBJ2-1|TRBD2
CASSPQRLAYSGEQFF
TGTGCCAGCAGCCCACAGCGACTAGCGTATAGTGGTGAGCAGTTCTTC
>NA|TRBV19|TRBJ2-5|NA
CASSTPGVASGETQYF
TGTGCCAGTAGTACCCCGGGGGTGGCATCAGGAGAGACCCAGTACTTC